Below are 25 T cell receptor beta chains sequenced from a single sample in a study of cytomegalovirus exposure and HLA in healthy donors. Both 60 Vbeta primers and 13 Jbeta primers went into the PCR. Measured with immunoSEQ multiplex PCR; TCRdb has only the in-frame clones, and not every one. The data show around 130,000 clones, around 70% seen once. The sample consisted of PBMCs. The receptors come from a young man in good health and CMV-seropositive.

The CDR3 DNA reads TGTGCCAGCGGCGATTTAAAGGGGGCTTACGAGCAGTACTTC. It yields the protein CASGDLKGAYEQYF. This chain joins TRBV27 and TRBJ2-7; 7 nucleotides agree with TRBD1. The CDR3 has 14 residues. Germline V gene sequence: CDR1 MNHEY, CDR2 SMNVEV (reference sequence). V gave up 8 bases and J gave up 4 bases; unmatched junction bases: 11.

The genes are TRBV7-9 and TRBJ2-3, with TRBD2 matching over 10 bases. Germline CDR1 is SEHNR and CDR2 is FQNEAQ (reference sequence). With V trimmed by 2 bases and J by 2 bases, 4 bases remained unmatched. This CDR3 comprises 16 residues. As DNA, the CDR3 is TGTGCCAGCAGCTTATTTGGACTAGCGGTCACAGATACGCAGTATTTT. This codes for CASSLFGLAVTDTQYF.

The gene calls are TRBV7-9 and TRBJ1-5, with 11 bases matching TRBD1. V gave up 8 bases and J gave up 0 bases; unmatched junction bases: 3. This CDR3 region has 15 residues. Germline CDR1 SEHNR, CDR2 FQNEAQ (reference sequence). CDR3 sequence reads: CASGQGAGSNQPQHF. The CDR3 DNA reads as TGTGCCAGCGGACAGGGGGCCGGTAGCAATCAGCCCCAGCATTTT.

This clone is medium-sized within its sample. The chain recombines TRBV6-5 with TRBJ2-2; TRBD2 agrees at 10 bases. The trim removed 7 bases at V and 5 bases at J, leaving 7 bases unmatched. Per the germline V gene, CDR1 is MNHEY and CDR2 is SVGAGI. The CDR3 consists of 15 residues. This chain's CDR3 is CASTRGTSETGELFF. Here the CDR3 DNA reads TGTGCCAGCACTCGGGGGACTAGCGAAACCGGGGAGCTGTTTTTT.

The chain joins TRBV30 to TRBJ1-2; a weak D match, TRBD1 (6 bases). With 5 bases removed from V and 8 bases from J, the gap between germline ends came to 18 bases. The CDR3 totals 13 residues. CDR1 and CDR2 from the germline V gene are GTSNPN and SVGIG (reference sequence). The CDR3 is CAWQRADSLGYTF. The DNA of the CDR3 is TGTGCCTGGCAACGGGCGGACAGCCTAGGCTACACCTTC.

The V call is TRBV27, the J call TRBJ2-7; tentative D call: TRBD1 (5 bases). V was pared by 6 bases and J by 3 bases, with 15 bases between. The length of the CDR3 is 14 residues. In germline, CDR1 is MNHEY, CDR2 SMNVEV (reference sequence). The CDR3 coding sequence is TGTGCCAGCAGCTTGGACACACGAGGCTACGAGCAGTACTTC. Amino acids: CASSLDTRGYEQYF.

This rearrangement joins TRBV7-8 to TRBJ2-7, with 7 bases matching TRBD1. The CDR3 runs to 12 residues. After removal of 5 bases from V and 5 bases from J, the junction contained 3 bases not matched to a gene. CDR1 is SGHVS, CDR2 FQNEAQ, per germline. CDR3 DNA sequence: TGTGCCAGCAGCCCAGACAGGGACGAGCAGTACTTC. It is translated as CASSPDRDEQYF.

The gene calls are TRBV27 and TRBJ1-1; D possibly corresponds to TRBD1 (6 bases). This CDR3 has 14 residues. Trimming stripped 6 bases from V and 1 base from J, with 12 bases between. CDR1 is MNHEY and CDR2 is SMNVEV in the germline V gene (reference sequence). CDR3 sequence (DNA): TGTGCCAGCAGCTACGGACAGTCGAACACTGAAGCTTTCTTT. Its translation: CASSYGQSNTEAFF.

The chain recombines TRBV7-2 with TRBJ2-1; D may be TRBD2 (6 bases). Germline assignment: CDR1 SGHTA and CDR2 FQGNSA. The CDR3 consists of 15 residues. V was pared by 1 base and J by 9 bases, with 16 bases between. CDR3: CASSLVWDGRSEQFF. CDR3 coding DNA: TGTGCCAGCAGCTTAGTTTGGGACGGGAGATCTGAGCAGTTCTTC.

CDR3 nucleotides: TGTGCCAGCAGCCCTTTCCATCCCGGGACAAGAGGAAACATTCAGTACTTC. This translates into CASSPFHPGTRGNIQYF. The chain employs TRBV11-3 and TRBJ2-4, with D tentatively TRBD1 (6 bases). Trimming cost V 5 bases and J 6 bases, with 23 bases left between them. The CDR3 covers 17 residues. CDR1 SGHNT and CDR2 YENEEA come from the germline V gene.

V is TRBV19 and J is TRBJ1-1; D is perhaps TRBD1 (5 bases). Germline-derived CDR1 and CDR2 are LNHDA and SQIVND (reference sequence). Trimming removed 5 bases from V and 4 bases from J, with 14 bases in between. This CDR3 comprises 14 residues. The CDR3 DNA reads TGTGCCAGTAGTGCAGGGCCGCCGGGCACTGAAGCTTTCTTT. Protein product: CASSAGPPGTEAFF.

This chain connects TRBV28 to TRBJ2-3, with D possibly matching TRBD1 (5 bases). Trimming pared 11 bases from V and 2 bases from J, leaving 14 bases between. The CDR3 consists of 13 residues. CDR1 MDHEN and CDR2 SYDVKM come from the germline V gene. The CDR3 spells CAGLDTDTDTQYF. The CDR3 coding sequence is TGTGCCGGTTTGGACACCGACACAGATACGCAGTATTTT. Complete variable domain (other parts from reference TRBV28 and TRBJ2-3): DVKVTQSSRYLVKRTGEKVFLECVQDMDHENMFWYRQDPGLGLRLIYFSYDVKMKEKGDIPEGYSVSREKKERFSLILESASTNQTSMYLCAGLDTDTDTQYFGPGTRLTVL.

The gene calls are TRBV9 and TRBJ2-7; no firm D call. Germline CDR1 reads SGDLS; CDR2 reads YYNGEE. V lost 4 bases, J lost 1 base, and 12 bases lay in between. CDR3 length: 14 amino acids. CDR3 sequence reads: CASSPKLSSYEQYF. Here the CDR3 DNA reads TGTGCCAGCAGCCCCAAACTGTCGTCCTACGAGCAGTACTTC.

This rearrangement joins TRBV5-6 to TRBJ2-5, with a weak D call TRBD1 (6 bases). The germline CDR1 and CDR2 sequences are SGHDT and YYEEEE. Trimming pared 5 bases from V and 4 bases from J, leaving 18 bases between. This CDR3 is 15 amino acids long. CDR3 residues: CASRPDRQDTETQYF. The CDR3 region has the DNA TGTGCCAGCAGGCCTGACAGGCAGGATACAGAGACCCAGTACTTC.

This clone is a singleton in its sample. Within the sample, other DNA sequences also encode this same CDR3. The chain links TRBV5-6 to TRBJ2-7; D gene ambiguous. CDR3 size: 13 residues. V lost 1 base, J lost 3 bases, and 8 bases lay in between. Germline CDR1 is SGHDT and CDR2 is YYEEEE. The CDR3 is CASSLLSSYEQYF. The CDR3 bases are TGTGCCAGCAGCTTGTTGTCCAGCTACGAGCAGTACTTC.

On this clone itself: Sequence at one end of the junction differs from germline and may be a read error. CDR3 residues: CASSLSDRGYGYTF. As DNA, the CDR3 is TGTGCCAGCAGTTTATCGGACAGGGGATATGGATACACCTTC. The V and J genes are TRBV27 and TRBJ1-2; 9 nucleotides align to TRBD1. The CDR3 runs 14 residues. Germline loops: CDR1 MNHEY, CDR2 SMNVEV (reference sequence).

The V gene is TRBV7-9, the J gene TRBJ2-7, with TRBD2 identical over 7 bases. The length of the CDR3 is 14 residues. The V and J ends lost 10 bases and 4 bases, in that order; junction bases with no gene match: 13. The germline CDR1 and CDR2 sequences are SEHNR and FQNEAQ (reference sequence). The CDR3 sequence: CATQQPAGPYEQYF. As DNA, the CDR3 is TGTGCCACCCAGCAACCAGCGGGACCATACGAGCAGTACTTC.

The sample holds a few counts of this clone. The V call is TRBV4-3, the J call TRBJ1-1; perhaps TRBD1 as D (6 bases). Trimming stripped 0 bases from V and 1 base from J, with 9 bases between. This CDR3 has 15 amino acids. Germline V gene lookup returns CDR1 LGHNA and CDR2 YSLEER. The CDR3 DNA reads as TGCGCCAGCAGCCAAGATCTAGGGGGGAACACTGAAGCTTTCTTT. The encoded protein is CASSQDLGGNTEAFF.

The table lists this clone with a few counts. The chain combines TRBV25-1 with TRBJ2-2; D possibly corresponds to TRBD2 (5 bases). The V gene's germline CDR1 is MGHDK and CDR2 SYGVNS. The V end was cut by 5 bases, the J end by 6 bases, with 13 bases between. This CDR3 has 14 residues. The CDR3 DNA reads TGTGCCAGCAGTCCCCCCCTAGCAGCCGGGGAGCTGTTTTTT. As protein: CASSPPLAAGELFF.

V usage is TRBV2 and J usage is TRBJ2-3, with a possible D match to TRBD1 (6 bases). Looked up from germline, CDR1 is SNHLY and CDR2 is FYNNEI. The CDR3 has 15 residues. Trimming pared 6 bases from V and 2 bases from J, leaving 15 bases between. The CDR3 sequence is CASRGGQGNTDTQYF. The DNA for the CDR3 is TGTGCCAGCAGAGGGGGTCAGGGAAACACAGATACGCAGTATTTT. Variable domain in full (rest from reference TRBV2 and TRBJ2-3): EPEVTQTPSHQVTQMGQEVILRCVPISNHLYFYWYRQILGQKVEFLVSFYNNEISEKSEIFDDQFSVERPDGSNFTLKIRSTKLEDSAMYFCASRGGQGNTDTQYFGPGTRLTVL.

V and J are TRBV28 and TRBJ1-5, with a tentative D call TRBD1 (6 bases). Germline V gene sequence: CDR1 MDHEN, CDR2 SYDVKM. Trimming took off 3 bases at V and 4 bases at J, with 7 bases between the two ends. This CDR3 spans 13 amino acids. The CDR3 protein is CASSLTGNQPQHF. For the CDR3, the DNA is TGTGCCAGCAGTTTGACAGGTAATCAGCCCCAGCATTTT.

The V gene is TRBV27, the J gene TRBJ2-7; D possibly corresponds to TRBD2 (6 bases). The CDR3 contains 13 residues. V dropped 6 bases and J dropped 6 bases, with 15 bases sitting between them. Per germline, CDR1 MNHEY and CDR2 SMNVEV (reference sequence). CDR3 nucleotides: TGTGCCAGCAGCCCCGACTTGGAGGGCGAGCAGTACTTC. Translating it yields CASSPDLEGEQYF.

The chain links TRBV7-9 to TRBJ2-7, with a weak D call TRBD1 (6 bases). Trimming pared 4 bases from V and 2 bases from J, leaving 15 bases between. The CDR3 totals 15 residues. Germline loops: CDR1 SEHNR, CDR2 FQNEAQ (reference sequence). The CDR3 spells CASSSQGIGPYEQYF. The CDR3 DNA follows: TGTGCCAGCAGCTCCCAGGGGATAGGACCCTACGAGCAGTACTTC.

The chain recombines TRBV5-1 with TRBJ2-3; D is possibly TRBD1 (7 bases). This CDR3 contains 14 residues. Per the germline V gene, CDR1 is SGHRS and CDR2 is YFSETQ. V gave up 6 bases and J gave up 7 bases, with 18 bases separating them. CDR3 DNA sequence: TGCGCCAGCAACACGGGGGCAGGGGGGTATACGCAGTATTTT. Encoded protein: CASNTGAGGYTQYF. Supplemented by reference TRBV5-1 and TRBJ2-3, the full variable domain reads KAGVTQTPRYLIKTRGQQVTLSCSPISGHRSVSWYQQTPGQGLQFLFEYFSETQRNKGNFPGRFSGRQFSNSRSEMNVSTLELGDSALYLCASNTGAGGYTQYFGPGTRLTVL.

The rearrangement joins TRBV10-3 to TRBJ2-7; 8 bases agree with TRBD2. Losses at the gene ends were 3 bases for V and 0 bases for J; bases not matched to a gene: 1. The CDR3 has 14 amino acids. Germline lookup yields CDR1 ENHRY and CDR2 SYGVKD. As DNA, the CDR3 is TGTGCCATCAGTGAAGCGGGAGACTCCTACGAGCAGTACTTC. Protein sequence: CAISEAGDSYEQYF.